The 28 T cell receptor beta chains below were found in one sample sequenced in a study of T-cell reconstitution after alpha-beta-depleted transplantation in children. It was with unique molecular identifiers that the TCRbeta library was prepared. From the PCR reads, TCRdb called clonotypes with MiXCR, one entry per CDR3 protein. The table includes around 200,000 distinct CDR3 sequences, roughly 11% detected once. The specimen comprised PBMCs, sampled before TCRalphabeta/CD19-depleted stem cell transplant. These receptor sequences come from a child under three years old with acute myeloid leukemia, due to receive a stem cell transplant.

This clonotype has a count of ten or more. The J gene is TRBJ2-1, the V gene TRBV20-1; no definite D call. V lost 3 bases and J lost 1, with 10 bases in between. The germline V gene has CDR1 DFQATT and CDR2 SNEGSKA (reference sequence). The CDR3 covers 14 residues. CDR3 residues: CSARGWQSYNEQFF. Written as DNA, the CDR3 is TGCAGTGCTAGGGGTTGGCAATCCTACAATGAGCAGTTCTTC.

This clonotype was recorded many times. This rearrangement joins TRBV28 to TRBJ1-6; D gene ambiguous. The length of the CDR3 is 14 residues. The germline CDR1 and CDR2 sequences are MDHEN and SYDVKM. V lost 5 bases, J lost 2 bases, and 7 bases lay in between. CDR3 in amino acids: CASSPGPYNSPLHF. Here the CDR3 DNA reads TGTGCCAGCAGTCCCGGACCCTATAATTCACCCCTCCACTTT. Together with reference TRBV28 and TRBJ1-6, the CDR3 gives the full variable domain: DVKVTQSSRYLVKRTGEKVFLECVQDMDHENMFWYRQDPGLGLRLIYFSYDVKMKEKGDIPEGYSVSREKKERFSLILESASTNQTSMYLCASSPGPYNSPLHFGNGTRLTVT.

This clonotype was counted at least ten times. The genes are TRBV7-9 and TRBJ2-5; 10 nucleotides agree with TRBD1. CDR3 length: 16 amino acids. Looked up from germline, CDR1 is SEHNR and CDR2 is FQNEAQ (reference sequence). The trim removed 1 base at V and 5 bases at J, leaving 7 bases unmatched. The CDR3 region is CASSLVPTGGWETQYF. DNA for the CDR3: TGTGCCAGCAGCTTAGTGCCGACAGGGGGCTGGGAGACCCAGTACTTC. The entire variable domain, with the rest obtained from reference TRBV7-9 and TRBJ2-5, is as follows: DTGVSQNPRHKITKRGQNVTFRCDPISEHNRLYWYRQTLGQGPEFLTYFQNEAQLEKSRLLSDRFSAERPKGSFSTLEIQRTEQGDSAMYLCASSLVPTGGWETQYFGPGTRLLVL.

This clonotype was seen a handful of times. The V gene is TRBV29-1, the J gene TRBJ1-2; maybe TRBD1 (5 bases). The CDR3 consists of 13 residues. Deletions cut 6 bases from V and 10 bases from J, with 21 bases between. Germline CDR1 is SQVTM and CDR2 is ANQGSEA. CDR3 sequence (DNA): TGCAGCGTCGATCCAAGTCGGAGGGGTGACTACACCTTC. Translating gives CSVDPSRRGDYTF. Drawing the rest from reference TRBV29-1 and TRBJ1-2, the complete variable domain is SAVISQKPSRDICQRGTSLTIQCQVDSQVTMMFWYRQQPGQSLTLIATANQGSEATYESGFVIDKFPISRPNLTFSTLTVSNMSPEDSSIYLCSVDPSRRGDYTFGSGTRLTVV.

There are a few counts of this clonotype. The chain recombines TRBV12-3 or TRBV12-4 with TRBJ1-1; tentative D call: TRBD1 (6 bases). CDR3 size: 12 residues. V was shortened by 0 bases and J by 8 bases, with 7 bases between the two germline ends. The CDR3, as DNA: TGTGCCAGCAGTTTAGCGCAGGGGGAAGCTTTCTTT. Protein sequence: CASSLAQGEAFF.

This clonotype was detected ten times or more. The J gene is TRBJ1-2, the V gene TRBV7-9; D gene unclear. Germline lookup yields CDR1 SEHNR and CDR2 FQNEAQ (reference sequence). The CDR3 consists of 13 residues. V was pared by 1 base and J by 5 bases, with 8 bases between. The CDR3 coding sequence is TGTGCCAGCAGCTTAGGGGTGGAGTATGGCTACACCTTC. This translates into CASSLGVEYGYTF.

In its sample, this clonotype was seen many times. The rearrangement links TRBV12-3 or TRBV12-4 to TRBJ1-5, with 7 bases fitting TRBD1. Trimming took 1 base from V and 5 from J; bases not matched to a gene: 5. The CDR3 extends over 15 amino acids. CDR3: CASSLVDRAHQPQHF. The CDR3 bases are TGTGCCAGCAGTTTAGTCGACAGGGCCCATCAGCCCCAGCATTTT.

This clonotype occurred many times. The chain links TRBV28 to TRBJ2-2; no firm D call. This CDR3 contains 14 residues. Germline loops: CDR1 MDHEN, CDR2 SYDVKM. Trimming shortened V by 7 bases and J by 0 bases, and 9 bases separated the two germline ends. CDR3 nucleotide sequence: TGTGCCAGCAACCGACACGCGAACACCGGGGAGCTGTTTTTT. Translation: CASNRHANTGELFF.

The chain is built from TRBV30 and TRBJ1-5; D possibly corresponds to TRBD1 (5 bases). Trimming removed 2 bases at V and 4 bases at J, with 15 bases between. Germline CDR1 and CDR2: GTSNPN and SVGIG (reference sequence). The CDR3 contains 15 residues. The CDR3 reads CAWSLSGTLNQPQHF. The DNA for the CDR3 is TGTGCCTGGAGTCTCTCTGGGACCCTTAATCAGCCCCAGCATTTT.

This clonotype was seen repeatedly, ten times or more. This chain joins TRBV10-3 and TRBJ2-4; 7 nucleotides agree with TRBD1. The CDR3 covers 15 residues. Germline assignment: CDR1 ENHRY and CDR2 SYGVKD. Unmatched junction bases numbered 4, after V lost 2 bases and J lost 3 bases. The CDR3 bases are TGTGCCATCAGTGAGGGAAGGGACAGCAAAAACATTCAGTACTTC. Residues: CAISEGRDSKNIQYF.

This chain connects TRBV6-2 or TRBV6-3 to TRBJ1-1; the match to TRBD1 covers 7 bases. V shed 7 bases and J 4 bases; nucleotides not matched to a gene: 3. The CDR3 runs to 12 residues. The germline V gene has CDR1 MNHEY and CDR2 SVGEGT. CDR3 bases: TGTGCCAGCACCTACAGGGGCACTGAAGCTTTCTTT. Its protein product is CASTYRGTEAFF.

This clonotype was recorded at least ten times. This chain links TRBV20-1 with TRBJ2-4; 12 positions match TRBD2. V shed 3 bases, J shed 9 bases, and the junction held 6 bases outside the gene matches. The CDR3 is 14 residues long. Looked up from germline, CDR1 is DFQATT and CDR2 is SNEGSKA (reference sequence). The CDR3 loop is CSASNLAGGPIQYF. The DNA for the CDR3 is TGCAGTGCTAGCAACCTAGCGGGAGGGCCCATTCAGTACTTC.

This clonotype was found many times. The rearrangement uses TRBV18 and TRBJ2-5; the D is unclear. There are 14 residues in the CDR3. V was pared by 4 bases and J by 1 base, with 10 bases between. From germline, CDR1 is KGHSH and CDR2 LQKENI. The CDR3 here is CASSLQAPQETQYF. CDR3 sequence (DNA): TGTGCCAGCTCACTTCAGGCCCCCCAAGAGACCCAGTACTTC. Full variable domain (rest looked up from reference TRBV18 and TRBJ2-5): NAGVMQNPRHLVRRRGQEARLRCSPMKGHSHVYWYRQLPEEGLKFMVYLQKENIIDESGMPKERFSAEFPKEGPSILRIQQVVRGDSAAYFCASSLQAPQETQYFGPGTRLLVL.

This clonotype has a count of ten or more. The CDR3 is CSAGTGNEQYF. CDR3 coding DNA: TGCAGTGCGGGGACAGGGAACGAGCAGTACTTC. The rearrangement uses TRBV20-1 and TRBJ2-7, with 9 bases that match TRBD1. Germline V gene data show CDR1 as DFQATT and CDR2 as SNEGSKA (reference sequence). V shed 6 bases, J shed 5 bases, and the junction held 2 bases outside the gene matches. This CDR3 spans 11 amino acids.

This clonotype occurred many times. CDR3 bases: TGTGCCAGCAAAACCGACAGCTCCTACGAGCAGTACTTC. Its protein product is CASKTDSSYEQYF. The chain employs TRBV12-3 or TRBV12-4 and TRBJ2-7; D may be TRBD1 (5 bases). Trimming took 7 bases from V and 0 from J, leaving 10 bases between them. The CDR3 loop spans 13 amino acids.

This clonotype has a count of ten or more. The chain is built from TRBV7-9 and TRBJ1-1, with 11 bases identical to TRBD1. V gave up 5 bases and J gave up 8 bases; unmatched junction bases: 7. Germline V CDR1 and CDR2: SEHNR, FQNEAQ (reference sequence). The CDR3 is made up of 14 amino acids. The CDR3, as DNA: TGTGCCAGCAGCACAGGACAGGGGGCGTGGGAAGCTTTCTTT. Its protein is CASSTGQGAWEAFF.

This clonotype was detected only a few times. V usage is TRBV5-1 and J usage is TRBJ2-5; D ambiguous. This CDR3 comprises 15 residues. Looked up from germline, CDR1 is SGHRS and CDR2 is YFSETQ. The V gene lost 4 bases and the J gene lost 2 bases, with 15 bases spanning the gap. The CDR3 region has the DNA TGCGCCAGCAGCCCGCCGAATGGGCCTCAAGAGACCCAGTACTTC. Residues: CASSPPNGPQETQYF.

This clonotype was observed at least ten times. The chain carries TRBV7-2 and TRBJ2-3; D could derive from TRBD1 or TRBD2 (5 bases each). V gave up 5 bases and J gave up 4 bases, with 16 bases separating them. Germline lookup yields CDR1 SGHTA and CDR2 FQGNSA. The CDR3 extends over 15 amino acids. CDR3 sequence reads: CASSPRDRFADTQYF. CDR3 nucleotides: TGTGCCAGCAGCCCACGGGACCGTTTCGCAGATACGCAGTATTTT.

In its sample, this clonotype was seen many times. The chain joins TRBV5-1 to TRBJ2-1, with 7 bases lining up with TRBD2. Germline assignment: CDR1 SGHRS and CDR2 YFSETQ. The CDR3 is made up of 16 amino acids. V lost 0 bases, J lost 3 bases, and 6 bases stayed unmatched. This CDR3 reads CASSLGTSTVYNEQFF. The CDR3, as DNA: TGCGCCAGCAGCTTGGGGACTAGTACGGTCTACAATGAGCAGTTCTTC.

This clonotype appeared many times. Mismatch with germline at one junction end may stem from a read error. The J gene is TRBJ2-7, the V gene TRBV12-3 or TRBV12-4; 9 bases match TRBD2. This CDR3 contains 14 residues. The CDR3: CASSIAGAGYEQYF. The CDR3 DNA is TGTGCCAGCAGTATAGCGGGAGCTGGCTACGAGCAGTACTTC.

The table lists this clonotype with many counts. As DNA, the CDR3 is TGCAGTGCTAGAGGGAAGAACAATGAGCAGTTCTTC. Residues: CSARGKNNEQFF. This chain joins TRBV20-1 and TRBJ2-1; D is unclear. Germline V gene data show CDR1 as DFQATT and CDR2 as SNEGSKA (reference sequence). V was clipped by 1 base and J by 5 bases, with 6 bases between them. CDR3 length: 12 residues.

This clonotype has a count of ten or more. The V and J genes are TRBV7-9 and TRBJ1-5; 8 bases align to TRBD1. After removal of 5 bases from V and 4 bases from J, the junction contained 10 bases not matched to a gene. Per the germline V gene, CDR1 is SEHNR and CDR2 is FQNEAQ (reference sequence). The CDR3 spans 16 residues. This chain's CDR3 is CASSVNAGQGNQPQHF. The CDR3 DNA is TGTGCCAGCAGCGTCAATGCCGGACAGGGAAATCAGCCCCAGCATTTT.

There are many counts of this clonotype. The V gene is TRBV5-6, the J gene TRBJ1-1, with 9 positions matching TRBD1. Per germline, CDR1 SGHDT and CDR2 YYEEEE. The V gene end was trimmed by 4 bases and the J gene end by 0 bases; junction bases not matched to a gene: 4. This CDR3 has 15 residues. CDR3 in DNA: TGTGCCAGCAGCCCGGACAGGGGCTTGAACACTGAAGCTTTCTTT. Its translation: CASSPDRGLNTEAFF.

This clonotype showed up many times. V gene TRBV29-1 combines with J gene TRBJ1-5; the D is unclear. Germline CDR1 reads SQVTM; CDR2 reads ANQGSEA. The V end lost 6 bases, the J end lost 2 bases, and 8 bases lay between the germline ends. The CDR3 contains 12 residues. The DNA of the CDR3 is TGCAGCGTGCAGGTGGGCAATCAGCCCCAGCATTTT. Translating it yields CSVQVGNQPQHF.

This clonotype was observed at least ten times. The chain combines TRBV14 with TRBJ1-2; D is unclear. Trimming shortened V by 1 base and J by 4 bases, and 10 bases separated the two germline ends. CDR3 length equals 14 residues. Germline V gene lookup returns CDR1 SGHDN and CDR2 FVKESK. Written as DNA, the CDR3 is TGTGCCAGCAGCCAAGGCATCCCCTCCTATGGCTACACCTTC. It yields the protein CASSQGIPSYGYTF.

This clonotype was observed at least ten times. The chain links TRBV18 to TRBJ2-1; TRBD1 matches 7 bases. Germline CDR1 is KGHSH and CDR2 is LQKENI. CDR3 size: 15 residues. J lost 0 bases, V lost 4 bases, and 3 bases had no gene match. DNA for the CDR3: TGTGCCAGCTCACTCCGGGACAGCTCCTACAATGAGCAGTTCTTC. This encodes CASSLRDSSYNEQFF. The full variable domain, in which reference TRBV18 and TRBJ2-1 provide the parts outside the CDR3, is NAGVMQNPRHLVRRRGQEARLRCSPMKGHSHVYWYRQLPEEGLKFMVYLQKENIIDESGMPKERFSAEFPKEGPSILRIQQVVRGDSAAYFCASSLRDSSYNEQFFGPGTRLTVL.

This clonotype was counted ten times or more. The chain carries TRBV20-1 and TRBJ1-2; D uncertain. CDR1 is DFQATT and CDR2 is SNEGSKA in the germline V gene (reference sequence). The germline V and J ends were trimmed by 2 bases and 0 bases, with 13 bases remaining between them. The CDR3 covers 15 residues. In nucleotides, the CDR3 is TGCAGTGCTAGATCGGGCAGCTTAGCTAACTATGGCTACACCTTC. Translating gives CSARSGSLANYGYTF.

This clonotype was detected only a few times. This chain uses TRBV10-2 with TRBJ2-7; D remains ambiguous. The CDR3 has 13 residues. V lost 8 bases and J lost 2, with 13 bases in between. CDR1 is WSHSY and CDR2 is SAAADI in the germline V gene. The CDR3 DNA reads TGCGCCAGCCGCCGGCAGTCCGCCTACGAGCAGTACTTC. This codes for CASRRQSAYEQYF.